The subject of this entry is one TCR beta chain. Germline V CDR1 and CDR2: SGHVS, FNYEAQ. V was clipped by 1 base and J by 8 bases, with 12 bases between them. This CDR3 contains 14 residues. This sample was included in a study of blood T cell repertoires in COVID-19. Overall study: Spain, Italy and the United States supplied samples that represented acute and convalescent COVID-19. PBMCs, B-cell-depleted T cells, or T cells were the source of the cDNA or gDNA that made up the material.

Authors' data handling: Reference gene primer amplification yielded estimated nucleated cell counts. Clones were sequenced by immunoSEQ multiplex PCR, and TCRdb holds only the in-frame ones, with some missing. The V and J calls and clone size are taken from that table; D and trimming were inferred from the DNA. The sample includes about 120,000 clones, 85% of them seen just once. The sample taken for sequencing was peripheral blood. The chain joins TRBV7-6 to TRBJ2-1; D gene ambiguous. The TCR originated in a human donor in a cohort sampled during active COVID-19. The CDR3, as DNA: TGTGCCAGCAGCTTAGTACCGCATTCAGATGAGCAGTTCTTC. Protein product: CASSLVPHSDEQFF.